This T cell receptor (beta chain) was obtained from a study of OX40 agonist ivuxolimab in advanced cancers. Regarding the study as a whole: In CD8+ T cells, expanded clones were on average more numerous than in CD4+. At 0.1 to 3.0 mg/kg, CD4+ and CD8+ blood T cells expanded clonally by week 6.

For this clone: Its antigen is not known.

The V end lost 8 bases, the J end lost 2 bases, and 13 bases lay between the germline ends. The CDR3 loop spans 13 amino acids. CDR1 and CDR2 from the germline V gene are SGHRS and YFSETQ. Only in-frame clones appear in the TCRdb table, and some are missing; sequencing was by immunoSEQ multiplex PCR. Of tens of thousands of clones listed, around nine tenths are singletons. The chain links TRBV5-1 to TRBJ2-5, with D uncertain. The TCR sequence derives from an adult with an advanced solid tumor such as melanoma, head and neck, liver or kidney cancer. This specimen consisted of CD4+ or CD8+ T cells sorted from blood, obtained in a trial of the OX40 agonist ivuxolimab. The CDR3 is CASNLGSQETQYF. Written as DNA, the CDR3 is TGCGCCAGTAACCTGGGAAGTCAAGAGACCCAGTACTTC.